The 19 T cell receptor beta chains reported below all come from one sample, sequenced in a study of Ad26.COV2.S vaccination and SARS-CoV-2 variants. Clones were sequenced by immunoSEQ multiplex PCR, and TCRdb holds only the in-frame ones, with some missing. The sample records approximately 410,000 clones, roughly 90% being singletons. Treatment defined: about 20 received Ad26.COV2.S at low or high dose, single or two shots; several received placebo; per-sample allocation not given. Sampling was done on day 63 after the first vaccine or placebo injection. Sample: peripheral blood, taken in a trial of Ad26.COV2.S vaccine versus placebo. All receptors come from a person between 18 and 65 years old who received the Ad26.COV2.S COVID-19 vaccine or a placebo.

The CDR3 protein is CASSVRTEVYNEQFF. CDR3 bases: TGTGCCAGCAGCGTCCGGACAGAGGTCTACAATGAGCAGTTCTTC. The chain combines TRBV5-4 with TRBJ2-1; D possibly corresponds to TRBD1 (6 bases). Germline V gives CDR1 SGHNT, CDR2 YYREEE (reference sequence). The V end was cut by 4 bases, the J end by 3 bases, with 14 bases between. The CDR3 consists of 15 residues.

The chain couples TRBV9 to TRBJ2-2; the D gene could be TRBD1 or TRBD2 (6 bases each). This CDR3 contains 16 residues. V lost 0 bases and J 4 bases, leaving 13 bases between the germline ends. Germline V gene lookup returns CDR1 SGDLS and CDR2 YYNGEE. The CDR3 coding sequence is TGTGCCAGCAGCGTAGGGGGGGCGACGAGCACCGGGGAGCTGTTTTTT. This encodes CASSVGGATSTGELFF.

The chain is built from TRBV28 and TRBJ1-1, with D possibly being TRBD1 (5 bases). V lost 7 bases and J lost 1, with 19 bases in between. The CDR3 sequence is 16 residues long. The germline V gene encodes CDR1 MDHEN and CDR2 SYDVKM. CDR3 sequence reads: CASTQKKPGGNTEAFF. The CDR3 nucleotides are TGTGCCAGCACCCAAAAAAAACCGGGGGGGAACACTGAAGCTTTCTTT.

The CDR3 spells CASSLAPLLGSKNTGELFF. In DNA form, the CDR3 reads TGTGCCAGCAGCTTAGCCCCCCTTCTGGGGAGTAAGAACACCGGGGAGCTGTTTTTT. The chain joins TRBV7-8 to TRBJ2-2; D is perhaps TRBD2 (5 bases). The germline V and J ends were trimmed by 0 bases and 1 base, with 18 bases remaining between them. Germline V lookup: CDR1 SGHVS, CDR2 FQNEAQ. The CDR3 sequence is 19 residues long.

The chain uses TRBV4-2 and TRBJ2-1; no firm D call. Germline-derived CDR1 and CDR2 are LGHNA and YNFKEQ. This CDR3 region has 11 residues. V dropped 1 base and J dropped 7 bases, with 2 bases sitting between them. The CDR3 DNA reads TGTGCCAGCAGCCAAGGGAATGAGCAGTTCTTC. Translation: CASSQGNEQFF.

This clone was counted only a few times. The chain uses TRBV18 and TRBJ1-6; TRBD1 matches at 8 bases. Trimming cost V 3 bases and J 9 bases; bases outside gene matches: 4. Germline V CDR1 and CDR2: KGHSH, LQKENI. The CDR3 spans 14 residues. CDR3 in amino acids: CASSPQGASSPLHF. The CDR3 region has the DNA TGTGCCAGCTCACCCCAGGGGGCCAGTTCACCCCTCCACTTT.

The V gene is TRBV6-5, the J gene TRBJ1-2, with 9 bases fitting TRBD1. Germline V lookup: CDR1 MNHEY, CDR2 SVGAGI. The CDR3 is 14 amino acids. The ends lost 6 bases at V and 4 bases at J; junction bases unmatched: 6. For the CDR3, the DNA is TGTGCCAGCAGCGGACAGGGGATCGGCTATGGCTACACCTTC. This sequence encodes CASSGQGIGYGYTF.

The chain links TRBV27 to TRBJ2-6, with 8 bases that match TRBD2. The V gene end was trimmed by 4 bases and the J gene end by 2 bases; junction bases not matched to a gene: 4. In germline, CDR1 is MNHEY, CDR2 SMNVEV (reference sequence). The CDR3 is 16 amino acids. The CDR3 DNA reads as TGTGCCAGCAGTTCCCCGGGGGGGACTGGGGCCAACGTCCTGACTTTC. It is translated as CASSSPGGTGANVLTF.

The rearrangement links TRBV5-1 to TRBJ1-5, with D perhaps TRBD1 (5 bases). Germline CDR1 is SGHRS and CDR2 is YFSETQ. There are 14 residues in the CDR3. Trimming pared 0 bases from V and 5 bases from J, leaving 9 bases between. The DNA of the CDR3 is TGCGCCAGCAGCTTGGACGGGGGGGATCAGCCCCAGCATTTT. Translated: CASSLDGGDQPQHF.

The rearrangement links TRBV28 to TRBJ1-6; 7 bases agree with TRBD1. CDR1 and CDR2 from the germline V gene are MDHEN and SYDVKM. The V segment lost 7 bases and the J segment 3 bases; nucleotides outside the gene matches: 3. The CDR3 covers 14 residues. The CDR3 nucleotides are TGTGCCAGCATCCGGGACAGCTATAATTCACCCCTCCACTTT. Residues: CASIRDSYNSPLHF.

V gene TRBV5-1 combines with J gene TRBJ1-4, with D hard to call. The germline gives CDR1 SGHRS, CDR2 YFSETQ. The CDR3 sequence is 14 residues long. Trimming took off 0 bases at V and 8 bases at J, with 11 bases between the two ends. The CDR3 loop reads CASSLDGVREKLFF. CDR3 sequence (DNA): TGCGCCAGCAGCTTGGACGGGGTTCGGGAAAAACTGTTTTTT.

The V gene is TRBV29-1, the J gene TRBJ1-3; unclear D gene. CDR1 is SQVTM, CDR2 ANQGSEA, per germline. The CDR3 totals 12 residues. V dropped 4 bases and J dropped 2 bases, with 6 bases sitting between them. The CDR3 region has the DNA TGCAGCGTTGCTCGGACTGGAAACACCATATATTTT. This gives the protein CSVARTGNTIYF.

This clone was counted a single time. The gene calls are TRBV11-2 and TRBJ2-5, with 10 nucleotides matching TRBD1. This CDR3 has 16 amino acids. Losses at the gene ends were 7 bases for V and 5 bases for J; bases not matched to a gene: 13. The V gene's germline CDR1 is SGHAT and CDR2 FQNNGV. The CDR3, as DNA: TGTGCCAGCACCACTAGGCGGGACAGGGGATACGAGACCCAGTACTTC. This gives the protein CASTTRRDRGYETQYF.

The chain is built from TRBV10-2 and TRBJ2-7, with D possibly TRBD2 on 5 matching bases. CDR3 length: 13 residues. Between the trimmed V and J ends, which lost 5 bases and 6 bases, there was a span of 14 bases. Germline V lookup: CDR1 WSHSY, CDR2 SAAADI. The DNA of the CDR3 is TGCGCCAGCAGTCTCGGACTCGGCCTCGAGCAGTACTTC. It yields the protein CASSLGLGLEQYF.

This chain connects TRBV3-1 (or the pseudogene TRBV3-2) to TRBJ2-7; weak D call: TRBD1 (6 bases). This CDR3 contains 16 residues. CDR1 LGHDT and CDR2 YNNKEL come from the germline V gene (reference sequence). V lost 0 bases, J lost 2 bases, and 14 bases lay in between. This chain's CDR3 is CASSQEKDRTAYEQYF. CDR3 nucleotides: TGTGCCAGCAGCCAAGAAAAAGACAGGACTGCCTACGAGCAGTACTTC.

V and J are TRBV19 and TRBJ2-7, with 8 positions matching TRBD1. This CDR3 is 19 amino acids long. The ends lost 5 bases at V and 2 bases at J; junction bases unmatched: 20. CDR1 is LNHDA, CDR2 SQIVND, per germline (reference sequence). CDR3 amino acids: CASSPTSGTGITLPYEQYF. DNA of the CDR3: TGTGCCAGTAGTCCTACATCAGGGACAGGTATAACGCTGCCCTACGAGCAGTACTTC.

The chain carries TRBV10-3 and TRBJ2-3; 9 nucleotides line up with TRBD1. The CDR3 sequence is 15 residues long. V lost 3 bases and J lost 0; bases outside the gene matches: 1. Germline V CDR1 and CDR2: ENHRY, SYGVKD. The CDR3 DNA sequence: TGTGCCATCAGTGACGGACAGGGGAGCACAGATACGCAGTATTTT. This translates into CAISDGQGSTDTQYF.

The chain uses TRBV19 and TRBJ2-7, with TRBD1 as a possible D gene (6 bases). Trimming stripped 1 base from V and 5 bases from J, with 18 bases between. Germline lookup yields CDR1 LNHDA and CDR2 SQIVND (reference sequence). The CDR3 extends over 16 amino acids. The CDR3 DNA reads as TGTGCCAGTAGTATAGGTCCCATAAAACACAGGGACGAGCAGTACTTC. Protein: CASSIGPIKHRDEQYF. The whole variable domain, remainder taken from reference TRBV19 and TRBJ2-7, is DGGITQSPKYLFRKEGQNVTLSCEQNLNHDAMYWYRQDPGQGLRLIYYSQIVNDFQKGDIAEGYSVSREKKESFPLTVTSAQKNPTAFYLCASSIGPIKHRDEQYFGPGTRLTVT.

J is TRBJ2-2 and V is TRBV5-4; 7 nucleotides agree with TRBD1. Trimming took 7 bases from V and 3 from J; bases not matched to a gene: 6. Germline CDR1 SGHNT, CDR2 YYREEE (reference sequence). The CDR3 has 14 residues. CDR3 region: CASRDRGYTGELFF. The CDR3 DNA reads as TGTGCCAGCCGGGACAGAGGGTACACCGGGGAGCTGTTTTTT.